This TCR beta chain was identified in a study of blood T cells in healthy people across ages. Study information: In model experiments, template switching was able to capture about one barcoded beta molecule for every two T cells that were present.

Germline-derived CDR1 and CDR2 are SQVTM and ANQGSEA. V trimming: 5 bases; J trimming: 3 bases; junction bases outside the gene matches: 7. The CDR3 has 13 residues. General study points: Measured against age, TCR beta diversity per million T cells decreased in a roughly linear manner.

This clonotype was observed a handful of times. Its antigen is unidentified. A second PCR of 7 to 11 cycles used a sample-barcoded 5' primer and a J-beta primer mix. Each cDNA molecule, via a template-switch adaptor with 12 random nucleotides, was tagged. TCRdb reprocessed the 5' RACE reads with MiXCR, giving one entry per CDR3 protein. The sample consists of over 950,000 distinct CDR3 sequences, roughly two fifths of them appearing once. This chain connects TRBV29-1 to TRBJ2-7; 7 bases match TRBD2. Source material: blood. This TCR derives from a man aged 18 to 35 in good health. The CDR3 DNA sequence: TGCAGCGTTCATGGGGGGGATAACTACGAGCAGTACTTC. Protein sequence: CSVHGGDNYEQYF.